This T cell receptor (beta chain) was recovered during a study of T cells in Graves' hyperthyroidism and ophthalmopathy. Individuals with ophthalmopathy presented a Clinical Activity Score of at least 3, a NOSPECS grade of at least 4 and a duration under 3 months. The V gene's germline CDR1 is LGHNA and CDR2 YSLEER. The CDR3 is made up of 16 amino acids. V lost 4 bases, J lost 2 bases, and 14 bases lay in between. RNA transcripts provided the source from which TCR beta CDR3 regions were amplified. The TCR CDR3 first-round RT-PCR relied on the HTBI primer set. TCRdb ran MiXCR on the multiplex PCR reads and lists one entry per CDR3 protein. The data show a few hundred thousand distinct CDR3 sequences, about 16% seen once.

Sequencing was performed on blood. The clonotype originates from a woman in her twenties or thirties with Graves' ophthalmopathy. J is TRBJ2-2 and V is TRBV4-3; a weak D match, TRBD2 (6 bases). CDR3 sequence reads: CASSPSSSVNTGELFF. CDR3 nucleotides: TGCGCCAGCAGCCCAAGTTCTAGCGTAAACACCGGGGAGCTGTTTTTT.